The rows below give T cell receptor beta chains drawn from one sample of a study of response to subunit inactivated influenza vaccine. MiXCR, applied by TCRdb to the RT-PCR reads, yields one record per CDR3 protein. Among over 400,000 distinct CDR3 sequences listed, about an eighth were seen once. Sequencing used PBMCs from blood, obtained roughly 47 days after vaccination. All receptors derive from a man aged 50 or older who received an inactivated influenza vaccine. The CDR3 runs from the conserved cysteine through the conserved F or W. A D gene is named only where the DNA matches it firmly. Clone size appears in some rows only: once, few, many, or a class for an expanded clone.

d_call,v_call,j_call,clone_size,cdr3_aa,cdr3_nt
TRBD2,TRBV20-1,TRBJ2-5,NA,CSASRASGRGETQYF,TGCAGTGCTTCTCGGGCTAGCGGGCGCGGAGAGACCCAGTACTTC
TRBD1,TRBV5-1,TRBJ2-1,many,CASSLVGQGNNEQFF,TGCGCCAGCAGCTTGGTGGGACAGGGGAACAATGAGCAGTTCTTC
NA,TRBV6-5,TRBJ2-1,NA,CASSYSPGGEQFF,TGTGCCAGCAGCTATAGCCCCGGGGGTGAGCAGTTCTTC
NA,TRBV29-1,TRBJ2-5,many,CSIHQQNLQETQYF,TGCAGCATCCATCAGCAGAATCTACAAGAGACCCAGTACTTC
NA,TRBV12-3/TRBV12-4,TRBJ1-2,few,CASSLNRAGYGYTF,TGTGCCAGCAGTTTGAACAGGGCGGGCTATGGCTACACCTTC
NA,TRBV12-3/TRBV12-4,TRBJ2-3,NA,CASRATHTDTQYF,TGTGCCAGCAGGGCTACCCACACAGATACGCAGTATTTT
NA,TRBV7-8,TRBJ2-3,few,CASSLVRDHTDTQYF,TGTGCCAGCAGCTTAGTGCGGGACCACACAGATACGCAGTATTTT
NA,TRBV12-3/TRBV12-4,TRBJ2-1,NA,CASSFGGAAYNEQFF,TGTGCCAGCAGTTTTGGGGGGGCCGCCTACAATGAGCAGTTCTTC
TRBD1,TRBV12-3/TRBV12-4,TRBJ2-3,few,CASSLRTGGRADTQYF,TGTGCCAGCAGTCTTCGGACAGGGGGCCGAGCAGATACGCAGTATTTT
NA,TRBV11-1,TRBJ2-1,few,CASSLVSVGRTYRSNEQFF,TGTGCCAGCAGCTTAGTAAGCGTGGGCAGAACCTATCGCTCCAATGAGCAGTTCTTC
NA,TRBV27,TRBJ2-2,few,CASTFKGPGELFF,TGTGCCAGCACCTTTAAGGGTCCCGGGGAGCTGTTTTTT
TRBD1,TRBV4-3,TRBJ2-5,NA,CASSLITGGPETQYF,TGCGCCAGCAGCCTGATCACAGGGGGCCCAGAGACCCAGTACTTC
NA,TRBV11-2,TRBJ2-7,few,CASQQSSYEQYF,TGTGCCAGCCAGCAAAGCTCCTACGAGCAGTACTTC
NA,TRBV9,TRBJ2-1,few,CASSVGQGQYNEQFF,TGTGCCAGCAGCGTAGGGCAGGGGCAGTACAATGAGCAGTTCTTC
TRBD2,TRBV7-8,TRBJ2-1,many,CASSSRSGAYNEQFF,TGTGCCAGCAGCTCTCGTAGCGGGGCCTACAATGAGCAGTTCTTC
NA,TRBV12-3/TRBV12-4,TRBJ1-6,few,CASSFAGARNSPLHF,TGTGCCAGCAGTTTTGCAGGGGCAAGAAATTCACCCCTCCACTTT
NA,TRBV5-1,TRBJ2-3,NA,CASSSGISGSTDTQYF,TGCGCCAGCAGCTCGGGGATTAGCGGTAGCACAGATACGCAGTATTTT
TRBD2,TRBV28,TRBJ2-2,NA,CASSPPGPQTSGGRVELFF,TGTGCCAGCAGTCCGCCGGGACCACAGACTAGCGGGGGGAGAGTGGAGCTGTTTTTT
TRBD1,TRBV5-1,TRBJ2-1,NA,CASSNTGESYNEQFF,TGCGCCAGCAGCAATACAGGGGAATCCTACAATGAGCAGTTCTTC
NA,TRBV5-1,TRBJ2-7,NA,CASSLLTGRYEQYF,TGCGCCAGCAGCTTGCTAACAGGGAGATACGAGCAGTACTTC
NA,TRBV12-3/TRBV12-4,TRBJ1-1,NA,CASSRHELAEAFF,TGTGCCAGCAGCCGACATGAGTTAGCTGAAGCTTTCTTT
TRBD1,TRBV18,TRBJ1-2,NA,CASSPGTGGMDGYTF,TGTGCCAGCTCACCCGGGACAGGGGGAATGGATGGCTACACCTTC
TRBD2,TRBV14,TRBJ2-7,few,CASSRRLAGSYEQYF,TGTGCCAGCAGCCGAAGACTAGCGGGCTCCTACGAGCAGTACTTC
NA,TRBV7-9,TRBJ2-7,few,CASSLNAGTYEQYF,TGTGCCAGCAGCTTAAACGCAGGCACCTACGAGCAGTACTTC
TRBD2,TRBV20-1,TRBJ2-1,NA,CSAWTSGRQFF,TGCAGTGCTTGGACTAGCGGACGGCAGTTCTTC
TRBD2,TRBV11-2,TRBJ2-1,few,CASSPYKIGTSGSNEQFF,TGTGCCAGCAGCCCCTATAAGATTGGGACTAGCGGGAGCAATGAGCAGTTCTTC
NA,TRBV12-3/TRBV12-4,TRBJ2-7,many,CASTYAAGGPDEQYF,TGTGCCAGCACCTACGCGGCAGGTGGGCCCGATGAGCAGTACTTC
NA,TRBV12-3/TRBV12-4,TRBJ2-2,NA,CASSLKQGNTGELFF,TGTGCCAGCAGTTTGAAACAGGGGAACACCGGGGAGCTGTTTTTT
TRBD1,TRBV5-6,TRBJ2-3,many,CASSPWTGGTDTQYF,TGTGCCAGCAGCCCCTGGACAGGGGGCACAGATACGCAGTATTTT
NA,TRBV2,TRBJ2-1,NA,CASTEAVGLGFNEQFF,TGTGCCAGCACTGAGGCAGTAGGGCTCGGTTTTAATGAGCAGTTCTTC
NA,TRBV7-2,TRBJ1-6,few,CAGGYLNSPLHF,TGTGCCGGGGGATATTTGAATTCACCCCTCCACTTT
TRBD2,TRBV9,TRBJ2-3,NA,CASSATTSADTQYF,TGTGCCAGCAGCGCCACGACTAGCGCCGATACGCAGTATTTT
TRBD1,TRBV7-2,TRBJ2-3,few,CASSGGNRGYIDTQYF,TGTGCCAGCAGCGGGGGAAACAGGGGGTATATCGATACGCAGTATTTT
TRBD2,TRBV20-1,TRBJ2-1,NA,CSARVLISGGTGQFF,TGCAGTGCTAGAGTTTTGATTAGCGGGGGGACCGGGCAGTTCTTC
TRBD2,TRBV4-2,TRBJ2-7,many,CASSPQTSGSREQYF,TGTGCCAGCAGCCCACAGACTAGCGGGAGTCGGGAGCAGTACTTC
NA,TRBV5-6,TRBJ2-7,NA,CASSLPGRTYEQYF,TGTGCCAGCAGCTTGCCCGGAAGGACTTACGAGCAGTACTTC
NA,TRBV5-6,TRBJ2-7,NA,CASSLVTGRAYEQYF,TGTGCCAGCAGCTTGGTGACAGGGAGGGCCTACGAGCAGTACTTC
TRBD1,TRBV12-3/TRBV12-4,TRBJ1-2,many,CASSLTGAYGYTF,TGTGCCAGCAGTTTGACAGGGGCTTATGGCTACACCTTC
TRBD2,TRBV4-2,TRBJ2-7,few,CASSPSTGTTSYEQYF,TGTGCCAGCAGCCCCTCCACCGGGACTACCTCCTACGAGCAGTACTTC
NA,TRBV5-1,TRBJ2-3,NA,CASSSGGQGDTQYF,TGCGCCAGCAGCTCGGGGGGCCAAGGCGATACGCAGTATTTT
NA,TRBV7-9,TRBJ2-3,many,CASSGGGQRTDTQYF,TGTGCCAGCAGCGGGGGGGGACAGCGCACAGATACGCAGTATTTT
NA,TRBV6-5,TRBJ2-7,few,CASSPGMGRQYF,TGTGCCAGCAGTCCAGGGATGGGACGGCAGTACTTC
NA,TRBV10-2,TRBJ1-1,NA,CASSGEGYTEAFF,TGCGCCAGCAGTGGAGAAGGATATACTGAAGCTTTCTTT
NA,TRBV24-1,TRBJ2-7,NA,CATSDGVGEQYF,TGTGCCACCAGTGATGGTGTCGGCGAGCAGTACTTC
NA,TRBV7-2,TRBJ1-1,NA,CASSFGGRVNTEAFF,TGTGCCAGCAGCTTCGGGGGTCGCGTGAACACTGAAGCTTTCTTT
NA,TRBV11-2,TRBJ1-1,NA,CASSSTGYTEAFF,TGTGCCAGCAGCTCTACAGGGTACACTGAAGCTTTCTTT
NA,TRBV5-1,TRBJ2-3,few,CASSLDRGGGTDTQYF,TGCGCCAGCAGCTTGGACAGGGGAGGAGGCACAGATACGCAGTATTTT
TRBD1,TRBV6-1,TRBJ1-3,few,CASGPGQANSGNTIYF,TGTGCCAGCGGACCGGGACAGGCAAACTCTGGAAACACCATATATTTT
NA,TRBV20-1,TRBJ2-1,NA,CSAPTRGHEQFF,TGCAGTGCCCCAACTAGAGGCCATGAGCAGTTCTTC
NA,TRBV12-3/TRBV12-4,TRBJ2-5,once,CASSSDHRQETQYF,TGTGCCAGCAGTTCTGATCACAGGCAGGAGACCCAGTACTTC
NA,TRBV7-2,TRBJ2-3,NA,CASSLGRRTRHTDTQYF,TGTGCCAGCAGCTTAGGTCGTCGGACAAGACACACAGATACGCAGTATTTT
NA,TRBV28,TRBJ2-3,NA,CARMGVSDASTDTQYF,TGTGCCAGAATGGGGGTTAGCGACGCTAGCACAGATACGCAGTATTTT
TRBD1,TRBV4-1,TRBJ2-1,NA,CASSLWGTAYNEQFF,TGCGCCAGCAGCCTCTGGGGGACAGCGTACAATGAGCAGTTCTTC
NA,TRBV5-1,TRBJ1-6,NA,CASSSSRDNSPLHF,TGCGCCAGCAGCTCGAGCCGAGATAATTCACCCCTCCACTTT
NA,TRBV12-3/TRBV12-4,TRBJ2-7,few,CASNPKGQNYEQYF,TGTGCCAGCAATCCAAAAGGACAGAACTACGAGCAGTACTTC
NA,TRBV20-1,TRBJ1-5,many,CSARPGQYNQPQHF,TGCAGTGCTAGACCCGGACAGTACAATCAGCCCCAGCATTTT
TRBD1,TRBV12-3/TRBV12-4,TRBJ2-2,NA,CASSYGTGSNTGELFF,TGTGCCAGCAGTTACGGGACAGGTTCAAACACCGGGGAGCTGTTTTTT
NA,TRBV7-2,TRBJ2-7,many,CASSSTGTSKHF,TGTGCCAGCAGCTCCACCGGGACATCGAAGCACTTC
NA,TRBV28,TRBJ2-3,few,CASSHRTADTQYF,TGTGCCAGCAGTCACCGGACAGCAGATACGCAGTATTTT